This note documents a single T cell receptor (beta chain) sequence. What it binds is not known. The data are from a study of lymphopenia after photon versus proton radiotherapy. TCRdb's copy holds only in-frame clones and misses some; the assay was immunoSEQ multiplex PCR. The repertoire includes around 25,000 clones, 90% of them detected once, and around 0.81% sits in the top ten. Study results and limitations: Relative stability marked proton patients; photon patients lost diversity and naive cells. Post-nadir diversity loss with photons came from oligoclonal expansion, particularly CD8+ Temra cells.

This TCR was sampled from a woman aged 45-60 years with cholangiocarcinoma. This material consisted of peripheral blood, taken from a patient treated with photon-based radiotherapy.

The CDR3 DNA sequence: TGTGCCAGCAGCCCTGAGACAGGGGGATTCACTGAAGCTTTCTTT. Residues: CASSPETGGFTEAFF. The chain joins TRBV5-4 to TRBJ1-1, with 9 bases identical to TRBD1. V shed 4 bases and J 4 bases; nucleotides not matched to a gene: 8. The CDR3 totals 15 residues. Germline V gives CDR1 SGHNT, CDR2 YYREEE (reference sequence).